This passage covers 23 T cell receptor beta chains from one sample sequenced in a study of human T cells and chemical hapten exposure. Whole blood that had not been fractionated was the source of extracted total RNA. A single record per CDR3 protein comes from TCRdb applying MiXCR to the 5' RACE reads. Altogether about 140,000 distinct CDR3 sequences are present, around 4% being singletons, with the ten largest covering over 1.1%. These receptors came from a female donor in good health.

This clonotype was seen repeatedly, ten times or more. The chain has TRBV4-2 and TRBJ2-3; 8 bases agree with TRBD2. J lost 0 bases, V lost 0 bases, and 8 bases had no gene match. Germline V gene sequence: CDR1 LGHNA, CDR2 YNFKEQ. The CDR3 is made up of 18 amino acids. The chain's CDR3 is CASSQDIPERGSTDTQYF. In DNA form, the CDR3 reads TGTGCCAGCAGCCAAGATATACCGGAGCGGGGGAGCACAGATACGCAGTATTTT.

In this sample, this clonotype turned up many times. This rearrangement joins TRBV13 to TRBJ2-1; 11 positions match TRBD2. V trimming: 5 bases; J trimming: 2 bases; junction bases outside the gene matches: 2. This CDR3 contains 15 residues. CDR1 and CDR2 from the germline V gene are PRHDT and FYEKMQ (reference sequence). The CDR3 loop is CASSISGGAYNEQFF. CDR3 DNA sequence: TGTGCCAGCAGCATTAGCGGGGGGGCCTACAATGAGCAGTTCTTC.

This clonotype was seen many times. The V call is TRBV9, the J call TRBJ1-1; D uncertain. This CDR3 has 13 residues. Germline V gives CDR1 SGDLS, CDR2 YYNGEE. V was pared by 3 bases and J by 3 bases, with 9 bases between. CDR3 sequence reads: CASSAGRDTEAFF. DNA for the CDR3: TGTGCCAGCAGCGCCGGGCGGGACACTGAAGCTTTCTTT.

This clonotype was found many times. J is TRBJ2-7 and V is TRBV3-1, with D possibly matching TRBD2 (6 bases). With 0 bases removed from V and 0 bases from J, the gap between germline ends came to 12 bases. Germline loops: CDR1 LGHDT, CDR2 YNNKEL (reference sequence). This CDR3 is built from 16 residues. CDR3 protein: CASSQDLLASSYEQYF. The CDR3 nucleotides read TGTGCCAGCAGCCAAGATCTCCTAGCGAGCTCCTACGAGCAGTACTTC.

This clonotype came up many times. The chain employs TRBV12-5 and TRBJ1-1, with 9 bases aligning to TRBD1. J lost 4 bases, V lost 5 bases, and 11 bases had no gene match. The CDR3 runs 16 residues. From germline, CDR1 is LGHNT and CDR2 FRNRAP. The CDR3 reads CASGPTQGASITEAFF. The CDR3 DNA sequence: TGTGCTAGTGGTCCAACACAGGGGGCGTCGATCACTGAAGCTTTCTTT. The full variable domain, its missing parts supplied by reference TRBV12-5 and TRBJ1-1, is DARVTQTPRHKVTEMGQEVTMRCQPILGHNTVFWYRQTMMQGLELLAYFRNRAPLDDSGMPKDRFSAEMPDATLATLKIQPSEPRDSAVYFCASGPTQGASITEAFFGQGTRLTVV.

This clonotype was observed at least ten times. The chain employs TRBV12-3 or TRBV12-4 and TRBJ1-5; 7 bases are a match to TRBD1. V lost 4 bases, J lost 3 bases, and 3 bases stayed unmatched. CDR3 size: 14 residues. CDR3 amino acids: CASSSTGINQPQHF. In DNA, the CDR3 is TGTGCCAGCAGTTCGACAGGGATCAATCAGCCCCAGCATTTT.

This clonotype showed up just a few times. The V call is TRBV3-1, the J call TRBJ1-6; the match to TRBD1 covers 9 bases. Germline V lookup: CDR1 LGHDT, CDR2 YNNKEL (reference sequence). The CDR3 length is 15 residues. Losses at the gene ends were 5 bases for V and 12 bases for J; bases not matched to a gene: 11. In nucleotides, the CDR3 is TGTGCCAGCAGCAACGGACAGGGGCCGGCGTTACCCCTCCACTTT. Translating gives CASSNGQGPALPLHF.

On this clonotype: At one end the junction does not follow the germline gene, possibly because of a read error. In DNA, the CDR3 is TGCAGCGCTAGCGGGGGGGCGATAGATACGCAGTATTTT. This encodes CSASGGAIDTQYF. This chain links TRBV20-1 with TRBJ2-3; 12 nucleotides line up with TRBD2. The CDR3 covers 13 residues. Per the germline V gene, CDR1 is DFQATT and CDR2 is SNEGSKA (reference sequence).

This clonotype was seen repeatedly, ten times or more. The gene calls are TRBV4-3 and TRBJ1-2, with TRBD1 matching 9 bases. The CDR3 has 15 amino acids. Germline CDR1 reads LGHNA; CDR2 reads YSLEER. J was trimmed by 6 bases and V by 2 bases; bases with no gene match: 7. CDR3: CASSQMGQGVDGYTF. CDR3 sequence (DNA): TGCGCCAGCAGCCAAATGGGACAGGGTGTTGATGGCTACACCTTC.

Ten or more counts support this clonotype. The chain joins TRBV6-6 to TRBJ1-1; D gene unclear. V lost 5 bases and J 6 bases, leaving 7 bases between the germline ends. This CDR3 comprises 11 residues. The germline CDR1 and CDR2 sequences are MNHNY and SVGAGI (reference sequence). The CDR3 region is CASSKISEAFF. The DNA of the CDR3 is TGTGCCAGCAGTAAAATTTCTGAAGCTTTCTTT.

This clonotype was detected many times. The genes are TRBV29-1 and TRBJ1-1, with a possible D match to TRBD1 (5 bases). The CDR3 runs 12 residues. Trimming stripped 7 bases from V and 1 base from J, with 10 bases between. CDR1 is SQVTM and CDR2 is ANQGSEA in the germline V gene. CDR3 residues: CSARDGNTEAFF. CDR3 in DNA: TGCAGCGCCCGGGACGGGAACACTGAAGCTTTCTTT. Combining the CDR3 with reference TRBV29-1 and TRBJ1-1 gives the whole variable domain SAVISQKPSRDICQRGTSLTIQCQVDSQVTMMFWYRQQPGQSLTLIATANQGSEATYESGFVIDKFPISRPNLTFSTLTVSNMSPEDSSIYLCSARDGNTEAFFGQGTRLTVV.

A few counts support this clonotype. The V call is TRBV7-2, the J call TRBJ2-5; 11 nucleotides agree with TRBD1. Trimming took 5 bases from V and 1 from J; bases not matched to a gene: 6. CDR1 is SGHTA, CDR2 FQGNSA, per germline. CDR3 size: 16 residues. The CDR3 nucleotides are TGTGCCAGCAGCGGAACCGGGACAGGGGGCCAAGAGACCCAGTACTTC. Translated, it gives CASSGTGTGGQETQYF.

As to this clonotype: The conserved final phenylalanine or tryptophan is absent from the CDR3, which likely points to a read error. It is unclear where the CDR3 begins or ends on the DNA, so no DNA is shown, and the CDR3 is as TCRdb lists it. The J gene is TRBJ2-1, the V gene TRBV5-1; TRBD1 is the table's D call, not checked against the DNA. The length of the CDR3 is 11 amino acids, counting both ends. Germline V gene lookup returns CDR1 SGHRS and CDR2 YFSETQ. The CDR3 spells CASSDGGEQGG.

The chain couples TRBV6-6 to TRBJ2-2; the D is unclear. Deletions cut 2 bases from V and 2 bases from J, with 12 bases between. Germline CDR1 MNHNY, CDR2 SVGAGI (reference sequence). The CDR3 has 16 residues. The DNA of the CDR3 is TGTGCCAGCAGTTACCGGAGTCCCTTAAACACCGGGGAGCTGTTTTTT. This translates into CASSYRSPLNTGELFF.

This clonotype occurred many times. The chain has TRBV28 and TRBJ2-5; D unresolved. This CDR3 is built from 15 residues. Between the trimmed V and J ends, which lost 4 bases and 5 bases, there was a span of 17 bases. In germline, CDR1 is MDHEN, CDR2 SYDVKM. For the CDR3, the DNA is TGTGCCAGCAGTTCCGCCCCCTTGAGTATGGAGACCCAGTACTTC. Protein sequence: CASSSAPLSMETQYF.

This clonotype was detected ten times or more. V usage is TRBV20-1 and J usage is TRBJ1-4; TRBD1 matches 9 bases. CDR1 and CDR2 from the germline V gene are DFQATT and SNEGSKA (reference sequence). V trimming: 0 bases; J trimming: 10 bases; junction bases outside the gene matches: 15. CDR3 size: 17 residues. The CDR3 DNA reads TGCAGTGCTAGAGATTCATCCCTGACAGGGGGGATTGGAAAACTGTTTTTT. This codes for CSARDSSLTGGIGKLFF.

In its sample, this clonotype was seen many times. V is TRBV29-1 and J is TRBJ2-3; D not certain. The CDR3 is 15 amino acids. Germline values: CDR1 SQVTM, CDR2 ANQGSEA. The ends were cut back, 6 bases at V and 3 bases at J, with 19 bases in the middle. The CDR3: CSVTPGTGRTDTQYF. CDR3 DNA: TGCAGCGTGACTCCGGGCACTGGCCGAACAGATACGCAGTATTTT.

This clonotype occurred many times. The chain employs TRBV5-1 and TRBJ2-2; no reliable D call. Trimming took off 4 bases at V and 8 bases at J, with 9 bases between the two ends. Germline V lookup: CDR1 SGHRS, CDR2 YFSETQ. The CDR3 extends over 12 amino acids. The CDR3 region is CASSRTLGELFF. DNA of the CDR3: TGCGCCAGCAGCCGTACCCTAGGGGAGCTGTTTTTT.

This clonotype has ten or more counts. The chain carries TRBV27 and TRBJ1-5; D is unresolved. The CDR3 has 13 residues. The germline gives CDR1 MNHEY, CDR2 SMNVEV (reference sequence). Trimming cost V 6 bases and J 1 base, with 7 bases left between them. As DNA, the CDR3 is TGTGCCAGCAGCTCCACAAGCAATCAGCCCCAGCATTTT. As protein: CASSSTSNQPQHF.

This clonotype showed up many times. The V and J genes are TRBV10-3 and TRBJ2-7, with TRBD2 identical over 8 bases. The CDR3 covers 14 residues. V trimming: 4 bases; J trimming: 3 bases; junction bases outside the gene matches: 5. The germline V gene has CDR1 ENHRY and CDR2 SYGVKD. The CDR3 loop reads CAISVNLAGYEQYF. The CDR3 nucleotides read TGTGCCATCAGTGTTAACCTAGCGGGCTACGAGCAGTACTTC.

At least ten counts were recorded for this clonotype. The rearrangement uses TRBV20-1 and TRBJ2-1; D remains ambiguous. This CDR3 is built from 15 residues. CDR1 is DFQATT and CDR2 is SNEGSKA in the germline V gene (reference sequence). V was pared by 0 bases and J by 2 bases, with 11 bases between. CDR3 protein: CSARDPELPYNEQFF. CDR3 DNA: TGCAGTGCTAGAGATCCGGAGCTTCCCTACAATGAGCAGTTCTTC.

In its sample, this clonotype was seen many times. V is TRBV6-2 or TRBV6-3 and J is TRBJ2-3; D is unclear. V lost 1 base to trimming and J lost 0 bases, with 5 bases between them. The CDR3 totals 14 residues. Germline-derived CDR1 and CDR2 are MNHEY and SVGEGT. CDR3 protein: CASSYWVSTDTQYF. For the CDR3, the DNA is TGTGCCAGCAGTTACTGGGTGAGCACAGATACGCAGTATTTT.

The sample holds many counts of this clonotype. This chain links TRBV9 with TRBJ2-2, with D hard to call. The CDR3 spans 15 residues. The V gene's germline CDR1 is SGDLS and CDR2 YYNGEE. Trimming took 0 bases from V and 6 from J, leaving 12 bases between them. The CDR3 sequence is CASSVEAEIAGELFF. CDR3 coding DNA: TGTGCCAGCAGCGTAGAGGCCGAGATTGCCGGGGAGCTGTTTTTT.